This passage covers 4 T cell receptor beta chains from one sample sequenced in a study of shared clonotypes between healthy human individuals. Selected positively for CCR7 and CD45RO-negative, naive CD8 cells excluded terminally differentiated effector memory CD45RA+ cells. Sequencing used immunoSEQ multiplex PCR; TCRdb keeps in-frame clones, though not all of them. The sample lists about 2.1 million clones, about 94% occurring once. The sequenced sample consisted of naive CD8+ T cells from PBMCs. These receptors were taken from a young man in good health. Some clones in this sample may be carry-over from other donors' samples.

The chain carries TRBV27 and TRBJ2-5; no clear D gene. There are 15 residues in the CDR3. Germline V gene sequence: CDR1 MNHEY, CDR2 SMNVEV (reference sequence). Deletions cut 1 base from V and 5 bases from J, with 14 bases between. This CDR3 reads CASSLLFPLQETQYF. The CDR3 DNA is TGTGCCAGCAGTTTATTGTTCCCCCTTCAGGAGACCCAGTACTTC.

The chain's CDR3 is CASILAGGTYEQYF. CDR3 coding DNA: TGTGCCAGCATATTAGCGGGAGGGACCTACGAGCAGTACTTC. The genes are TRBV28 and TRBJ2-7, with 11 positions matching TRBD2. Unmatched junction bases numbered 4, after V lost 7 bases and J lost 2 bases. The CDR3 covers 14 residues. In germline, CDR1 is MDHEN, CDR2 SYDVKM.

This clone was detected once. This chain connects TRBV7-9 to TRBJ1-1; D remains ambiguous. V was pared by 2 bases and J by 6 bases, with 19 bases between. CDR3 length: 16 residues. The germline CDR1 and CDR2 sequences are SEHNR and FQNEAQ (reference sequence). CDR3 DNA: TGTGCCAGCAGCTTACTTACAGTAACATTCTCCGCTGAAGCTTTCTTT. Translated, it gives CASSLLTVTFSAEAFF.

The CDR3 here is CASSTTGGNNQPQHF. Written as DNA, the CDR3 is TGTGCCAGCAGCACGACTGGGGGCAACAATCAGCCCCAGCATTTT. The chain employs TRBV9 and TRBJ1-5; maybe TRBD1 (6 bases). From germline, CDR1 is SGDLS and CDR2 YYNGEE. This CDR3 comprises 15 residues. V lost 4 bases, J lost 3 bases, and 14 bases lay in between. Supplemented by reference TRBV9 and TRBJ1-5, the full variable domain reads DSGVTQTPKHLITATGQRVTLRCSPRSGDLSVYWYQQSLDQGLQFLIQYYNGEERAKGNILERFSAQQFPDLHSELNLSSLELGDSALYFCASSTTGGNNQPQHFGDGTRLSIL.